The sequence of this T cell receptor beta chain was determined in a study of blood T cell repertoires in COVID-19. Study-level information: The origin of the acute and convalescent COVID-19 samples was the United States, Italy and Spain. The analysed material was cDNA or gDNA that came from T cells, B-cell-depleted T cells, or PBMCs.

Original methodology: From reference gene primer amplification, estimates of nucleated cell counts were derived. Measured with immunoSEQ multiplex PCR; TCRdb has only the in-frame clones, and not every one. That table is the source of V, J and clone size, and D and trimming were worked out from the DNA. The repertoire includes around 80,000 clones, 60% to 75% of them detected once, and more than 5% sits in the top ten. Trimming took off 0 bases at V and 4 bases at J, with 18 bases between the two ends. This CDR3 comprises 17 residues. Per germline, CDR1 MGHRA and CDR2 YSYEKL. The sequencing sample was made of peripheral blood. The TCR comes from a man aged 45-65 years with active or convalescent COVID-19. The chain is built from TRBV4-1 and TRBJ1-2; possibly TRBD1 for D (5 bases). CDR3 DNA: TGCGCCAGCAGCCAAGATCCCCAGGGCGGTTCAGTCTATGGCTACACCTTC. Amino acids: CASSQDPQGGSVYGYTF.